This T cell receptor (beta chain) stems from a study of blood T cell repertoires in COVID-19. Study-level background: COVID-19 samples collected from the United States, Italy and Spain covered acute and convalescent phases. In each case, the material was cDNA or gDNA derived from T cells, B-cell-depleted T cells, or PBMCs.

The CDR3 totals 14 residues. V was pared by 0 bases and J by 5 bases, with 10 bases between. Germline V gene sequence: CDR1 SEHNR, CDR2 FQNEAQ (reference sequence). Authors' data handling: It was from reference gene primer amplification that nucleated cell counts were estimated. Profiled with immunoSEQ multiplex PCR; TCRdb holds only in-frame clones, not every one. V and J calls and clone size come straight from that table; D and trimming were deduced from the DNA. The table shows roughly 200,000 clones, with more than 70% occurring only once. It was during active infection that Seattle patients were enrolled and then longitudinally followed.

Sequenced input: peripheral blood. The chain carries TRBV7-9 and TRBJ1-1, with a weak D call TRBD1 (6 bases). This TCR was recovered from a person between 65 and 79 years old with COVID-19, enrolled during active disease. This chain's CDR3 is CASSLAGGGTEAFF. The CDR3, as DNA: TGTGCCAGCAGCTTAGCAGGGGGTGGGACTGAAGCTTTCTTT. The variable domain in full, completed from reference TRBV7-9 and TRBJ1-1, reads DTGVSQNPRHKITKRGQNVTFRCDPISEHNRLYWYRQTLGQGPEFLTYFQNEAQLEKSRLLSDRFSAERPKGSFSTLEIQRTEQGDSAMYLCASSLAGGGTEAFFGQGTRLTVV.